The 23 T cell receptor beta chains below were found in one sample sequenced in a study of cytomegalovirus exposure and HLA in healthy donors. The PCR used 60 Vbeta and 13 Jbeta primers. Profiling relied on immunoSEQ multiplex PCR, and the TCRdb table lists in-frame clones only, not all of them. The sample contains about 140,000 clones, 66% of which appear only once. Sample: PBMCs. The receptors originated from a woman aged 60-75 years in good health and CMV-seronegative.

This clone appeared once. In nucleotides, the CDR3 is TGTGCCAGCAGCCAGTTTAGGGCACAGGGAAACACTGAAGCTTTCTTT. Protein sequence: CASSQFRAQGNTEAFF. The chain has TRBV11-1 and TRBJ1-1, with a tentative D call TRBD1 (6 bases). Trimming shortened V by 5 bases and J by 2 bases, and 18 bases separated the two germline ends. The length of the CDR3 is 16 residues. Germline CDR1 SGHAT, CDR2 FQDESV (reference sequence).

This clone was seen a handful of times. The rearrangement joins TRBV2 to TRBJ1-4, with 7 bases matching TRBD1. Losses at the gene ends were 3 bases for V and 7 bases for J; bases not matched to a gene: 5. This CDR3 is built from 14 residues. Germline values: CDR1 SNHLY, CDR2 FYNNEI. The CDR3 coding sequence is TGTGCCAGCAGTGAGTACAGGGGTATTGAAAAACTGTTTTTT. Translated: CASSEYRGIEKLFF.

CDR3 nucleotides: TGTGCCAGCACCCGAACGAGACGGACTAGCGGAACCCAGTACTTC. Protein sequence: CASTRTRRTSGTQYF. The J gene is TRBJ2-5, the V gene TRBV2; 10 bases fit TRBD2. V was clipped by 7 bases and J by 8 bases; unmatched bases: 13. The germline V gene encodes CDR1 SNHLY and CDR2 FYNNEI. This CDR3 region has 15 residues.

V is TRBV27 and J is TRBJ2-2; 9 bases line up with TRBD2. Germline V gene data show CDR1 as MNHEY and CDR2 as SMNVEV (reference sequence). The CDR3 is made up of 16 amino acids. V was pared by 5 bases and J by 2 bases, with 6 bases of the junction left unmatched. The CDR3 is CASSKPSGVNTGELFF. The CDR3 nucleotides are TGTGCCAGCAGTAAACCTAGCGGGGTTAACACCGGGGAGCTGTTTTTT.

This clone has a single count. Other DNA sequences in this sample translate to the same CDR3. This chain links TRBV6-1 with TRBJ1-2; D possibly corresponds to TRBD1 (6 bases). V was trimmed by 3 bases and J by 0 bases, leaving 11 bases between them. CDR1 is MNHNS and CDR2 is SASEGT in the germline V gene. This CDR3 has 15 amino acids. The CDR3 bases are TGTGCCAGCAGTGACCAGGGGCACCCTAACTATGGCTACACCTTC. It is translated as CASSDQGHPNYGYTF.

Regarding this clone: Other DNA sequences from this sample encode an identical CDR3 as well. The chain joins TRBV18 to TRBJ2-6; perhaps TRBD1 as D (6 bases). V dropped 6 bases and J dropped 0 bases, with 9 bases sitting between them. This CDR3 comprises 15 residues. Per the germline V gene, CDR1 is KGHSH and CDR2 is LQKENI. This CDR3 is CASSLTGSGANVLTF. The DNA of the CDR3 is TGTGCCAGCTCGTTGACAGGCTCTGGGGCCAACGTCCTGACTTTC.

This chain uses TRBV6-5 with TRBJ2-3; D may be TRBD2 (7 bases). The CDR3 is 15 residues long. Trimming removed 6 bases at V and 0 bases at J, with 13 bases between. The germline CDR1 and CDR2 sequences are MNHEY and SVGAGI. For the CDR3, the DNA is TGTGCCAGCAGCCAAGGGGGGGCTAGCACAGATACGCAGTATTTT. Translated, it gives CASSQGGASTDTQYF.

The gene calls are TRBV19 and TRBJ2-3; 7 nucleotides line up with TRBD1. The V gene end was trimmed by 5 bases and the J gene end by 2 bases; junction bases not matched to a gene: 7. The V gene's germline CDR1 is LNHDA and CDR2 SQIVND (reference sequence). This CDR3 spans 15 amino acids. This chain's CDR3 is CASSPWDRLTDTQYF. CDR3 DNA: TGTGCCAGTAGTCCTTGGGACAGACTCACAGATACGCAGTATTTT.

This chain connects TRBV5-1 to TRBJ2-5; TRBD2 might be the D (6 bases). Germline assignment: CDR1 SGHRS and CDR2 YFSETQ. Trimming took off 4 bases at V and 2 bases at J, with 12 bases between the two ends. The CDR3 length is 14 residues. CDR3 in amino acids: CASSPGTPQETQYF. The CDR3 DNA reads TGCGCCAGCAGCCCCGGGACTCCACAAGAGACCCAGTACTTC.

Here the CDR3 DNA reads TGTGCCAGCAGGCCGACAGGGGGGAACACTGAAGCTTTCTTT. This translates into CASRPTGGNTEAFF. The gene calls are TRBV6-5 and TRBJ1-1; 9 nucleotides agree with TRBD1. CDR1 is MNHEY, CDR2 SVGAGI, per germline. CDR3 length: 14 residues. V was clipped by 6 bases and J by 1 base; unmatched bases: 3.

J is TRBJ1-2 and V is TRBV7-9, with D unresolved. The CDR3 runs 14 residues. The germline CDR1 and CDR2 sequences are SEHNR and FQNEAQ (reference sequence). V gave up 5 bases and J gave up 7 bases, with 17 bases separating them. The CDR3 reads CASSTDIAPRGYTF. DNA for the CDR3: TGTGCCAGCAGCACAGACATCGCCCCACGTGGCTACACCTTC.

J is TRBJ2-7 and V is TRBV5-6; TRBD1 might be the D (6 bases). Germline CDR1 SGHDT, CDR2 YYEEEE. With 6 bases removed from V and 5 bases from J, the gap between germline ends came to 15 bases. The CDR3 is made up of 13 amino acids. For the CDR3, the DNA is TGTGCCAGCAACCTACAGGGCGTCGACGAGCAGTACTTC. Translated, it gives CASNLQGVDEQYF.

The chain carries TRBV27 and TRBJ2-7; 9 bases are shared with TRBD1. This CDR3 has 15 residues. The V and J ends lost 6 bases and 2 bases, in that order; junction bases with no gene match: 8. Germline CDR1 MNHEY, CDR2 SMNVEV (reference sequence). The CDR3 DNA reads TGTGCCAGCAGCCTAGTCGGGACAGGGACCTACGAGCAGTACTTC. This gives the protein CASSLVGTGTYEQYF.

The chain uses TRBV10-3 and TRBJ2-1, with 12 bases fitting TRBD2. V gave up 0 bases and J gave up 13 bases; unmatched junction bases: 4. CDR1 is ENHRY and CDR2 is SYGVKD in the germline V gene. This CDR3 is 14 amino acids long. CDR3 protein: CAISESMTSGSQFF. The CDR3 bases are TGTGCCATCAGTGAGTCGATGACTAGCGGGAGTCAGTTCTTC.

The CDR3 region is CASSHDRGKTQYF. The DNA of the CDR3 is TGTGCCAGCAGCCACGACAGGGGGAAGACCCAGTACTTC. The V and J genes are TRBV13 and TRBJ2-5; TRBD1 matches 9 bases. The CDR3 runs to 13 residues. V trimming: 5 bases; J trimming: 6 bases; junction bases outside the gene matches: 4. Germline V gives CDR1 PRHDT, CDR2 FYEKMQ (reference sequence).

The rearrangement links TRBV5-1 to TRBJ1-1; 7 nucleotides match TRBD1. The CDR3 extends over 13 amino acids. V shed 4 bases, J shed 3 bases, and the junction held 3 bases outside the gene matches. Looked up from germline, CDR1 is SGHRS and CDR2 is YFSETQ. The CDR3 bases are TGCGCCAGCAGCCTCGGACAGGACACTGAAGCTTTCTTT. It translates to CASSLGQDTEAFF.

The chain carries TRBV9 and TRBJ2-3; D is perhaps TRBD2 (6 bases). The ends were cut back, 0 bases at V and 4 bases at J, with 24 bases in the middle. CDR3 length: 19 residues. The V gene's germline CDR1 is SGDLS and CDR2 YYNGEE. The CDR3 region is CASSVGFGLGGVPPDTQYF. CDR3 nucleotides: TGTGCCAGCAGCGTAGGATTCGGGTTGGGCGGGGTCCCACCAGATACGCAGTATTTT.

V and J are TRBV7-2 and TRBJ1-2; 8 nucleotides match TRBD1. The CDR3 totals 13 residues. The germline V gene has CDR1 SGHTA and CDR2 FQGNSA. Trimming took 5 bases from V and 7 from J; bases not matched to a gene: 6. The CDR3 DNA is TGTGCCAGCAGCGCCGGACAGGGCGGTGGCTACACCTTC. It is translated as CASSAGQGGGYTF.

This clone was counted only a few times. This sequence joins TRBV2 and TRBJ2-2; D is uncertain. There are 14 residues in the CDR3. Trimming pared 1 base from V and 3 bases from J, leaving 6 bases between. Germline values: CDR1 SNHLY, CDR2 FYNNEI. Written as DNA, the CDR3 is TGTGCCAGCAGTGAAGTGAGATACACCGGGGAGCTGTTTTTT. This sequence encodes CASSEVRYTGELFF.

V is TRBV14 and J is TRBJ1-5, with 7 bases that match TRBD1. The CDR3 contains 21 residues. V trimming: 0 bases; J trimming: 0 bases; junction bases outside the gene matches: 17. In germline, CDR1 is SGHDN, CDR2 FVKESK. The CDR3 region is CASSQERRGQWPAYSNQPQHF. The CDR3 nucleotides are TGTGCCAGCAGCCAAGAACGACGGGGACAGTGGCCCGCCTATAGCAATCAGCCCCAGCATTTT.

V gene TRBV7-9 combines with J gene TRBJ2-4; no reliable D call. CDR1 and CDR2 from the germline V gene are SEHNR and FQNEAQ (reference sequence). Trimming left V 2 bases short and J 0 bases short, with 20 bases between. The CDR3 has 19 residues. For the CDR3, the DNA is TGTGCCAGCAGCTTATTTATTGGCAGTTCCAATATAGCCAAAAACATTCAGTACTTC. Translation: CASSLFIGSSNIAKNIQYF. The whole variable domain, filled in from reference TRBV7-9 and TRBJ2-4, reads DTGVSQNPRHKITKRGQNVTFRCDPISEHNRLYWYRQTLGQGPEFLTYFQNEAQLEKSRLLSDRFSAERPKGSFSTLEIQRTEQGDSAMYLCASSLFIGSSNIAKNIQYFGAGTRLSVL.

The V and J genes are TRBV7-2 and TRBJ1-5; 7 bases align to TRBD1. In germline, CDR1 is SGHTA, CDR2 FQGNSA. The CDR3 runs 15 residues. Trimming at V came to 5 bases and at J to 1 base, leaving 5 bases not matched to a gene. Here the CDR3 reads CASSRDSASNQPQHF. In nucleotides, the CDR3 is TGTGCCAGCAGCCGGGACAGTGCGAGCAATCAGCCCCAGCATTTT.

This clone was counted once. CDR3 sequence: CASSLHSGNYNEQFF. Written as DNA, the CDR3 is TGTGCCAGCAGCTTACATAGCGGGAATTACAATGAGCAGTTCTTC. This chain joins TRBV7-7 and TRBJ2-1, with 8 bases fitting TRBD2. Germline V gene lookup returns CDR1 SSHAT and CDR2 FNYEAQ (reference sequence). Trimming at V came to 2 bases and at J to 4 bases, leaving 4 bases not matched to a gene. The length of the CDR3 is 15 residues.